This TCR beta chain emerged from a study of beta chain features in type 1 diabetes. Regarding the study as a whole: In all four CD4+ subsets, TCRB CDR3 length was significantly, moderately reduced in type 1 diabetes.

Trimming shortened V by 2 bases and J by 0 bases, and 14 bases separated the two germline ends. The germline V gene encodes CDR1 SGDLS and CDR2 YYNGEE. The CDR3 is 17 amino acids. The isolated RNA, all of it, was reverse transcribed, so expressed TCRB transcripts were what got sequenced. Produced via immunoSEQ multiplex PCR; TCRdb's table is partial and in-frame only. Among under 200,000 clones listed, just over 8% were seen once. In the case of this clone: Its matching antigen is unknown.

This sequence joins TRBV9 and TRBJ1-4, with a possible D match to TRBD1 (5 bases). The receptor comes from a woman between 18 and 29 years old with type 1 diabetes. Sequencing input: central memory CD4+ T cells from blood. CDR3 DNA: TGTGCCAGCAGCGTCGGGGGATTAGGTTCAACTAATGAAAAACTGTTTTTT. This gives the protein CASSVGGLGSTNEKLFF.